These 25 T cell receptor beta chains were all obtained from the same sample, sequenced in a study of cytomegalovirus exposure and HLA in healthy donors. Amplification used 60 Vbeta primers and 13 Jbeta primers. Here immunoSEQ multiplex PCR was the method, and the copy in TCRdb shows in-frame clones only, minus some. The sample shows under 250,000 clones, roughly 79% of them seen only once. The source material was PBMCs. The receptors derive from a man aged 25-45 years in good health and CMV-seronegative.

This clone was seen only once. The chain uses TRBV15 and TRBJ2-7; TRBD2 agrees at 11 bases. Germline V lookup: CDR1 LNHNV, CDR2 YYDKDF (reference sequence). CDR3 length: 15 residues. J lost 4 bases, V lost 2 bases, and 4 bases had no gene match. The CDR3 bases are TGTGCCACCAGCAGAACTAGCGGGAGTTCGTACGAGCAGTACTTC. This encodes CATSRTSGSSYEQYF.

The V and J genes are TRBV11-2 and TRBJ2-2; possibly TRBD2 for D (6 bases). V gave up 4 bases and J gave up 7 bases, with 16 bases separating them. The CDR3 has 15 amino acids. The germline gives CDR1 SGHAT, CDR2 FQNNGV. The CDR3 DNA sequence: TGTGCCAGCAGCTCCCTCACGGGCGGGAACGGGGAGCTGTTTTTT. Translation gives CASSSLTGGNGELFF.

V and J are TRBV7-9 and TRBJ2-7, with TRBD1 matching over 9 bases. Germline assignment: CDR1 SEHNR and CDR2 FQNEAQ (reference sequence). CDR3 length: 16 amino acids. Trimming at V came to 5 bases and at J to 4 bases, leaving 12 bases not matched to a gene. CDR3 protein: CASSPKRGQGWYEQYF. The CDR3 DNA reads TGTGCCAGCAGCCCTAAAAGGGGACAGGGTTGGTACGAGCAGTACTTC.

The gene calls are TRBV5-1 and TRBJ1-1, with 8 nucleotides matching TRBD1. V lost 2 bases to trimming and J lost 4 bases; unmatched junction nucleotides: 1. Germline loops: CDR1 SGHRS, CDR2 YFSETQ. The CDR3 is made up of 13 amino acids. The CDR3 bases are TGCGCCAGCAGCTTCGACAGGGGCACTGAAGCTTTCTTT. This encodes CASSFDRGTEAFF.

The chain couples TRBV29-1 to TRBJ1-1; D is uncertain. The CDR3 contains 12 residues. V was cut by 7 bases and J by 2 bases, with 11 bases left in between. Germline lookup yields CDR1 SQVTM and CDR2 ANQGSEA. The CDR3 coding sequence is TGCAGCGCCAGAAGAGGAAACACTGAAGCTTTCTTT. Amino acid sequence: CSARRGNTEAFF.

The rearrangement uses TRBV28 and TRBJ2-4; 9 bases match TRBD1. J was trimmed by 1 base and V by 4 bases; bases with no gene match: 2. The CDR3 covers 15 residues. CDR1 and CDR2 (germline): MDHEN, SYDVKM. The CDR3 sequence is CASSSGQGAKNIQYF. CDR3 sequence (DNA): TGTGCCAGCAGTTCCGGACAGGGGGCCAAAAACATTCAGTACTTC.

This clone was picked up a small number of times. The CDR3 nucleotides read TGTGCCAGCGGGACCGGGACTCCAGAGCAGTTCTTC. Its protein is CASGTGTPEQFF. The gene calls are TRBV2 and TRBJ2-1; D perhaps matches TRBD2 (6 bases). Trimming shortened V by 8 bases and J by 10 bases, and 15 bases separated the two germline ends. The CDR3 contains 12 residues. CDR1 and CDR2 from the germline V gene are SNHLY and FYNNEI.

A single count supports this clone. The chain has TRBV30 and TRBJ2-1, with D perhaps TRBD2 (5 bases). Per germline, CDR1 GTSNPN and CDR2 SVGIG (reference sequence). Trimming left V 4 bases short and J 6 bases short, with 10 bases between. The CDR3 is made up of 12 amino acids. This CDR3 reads CAWNLASNEQFF. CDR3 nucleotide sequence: TGTGCCTGGAACCTAGCAAGCAATGAGCAGTTCTTC.

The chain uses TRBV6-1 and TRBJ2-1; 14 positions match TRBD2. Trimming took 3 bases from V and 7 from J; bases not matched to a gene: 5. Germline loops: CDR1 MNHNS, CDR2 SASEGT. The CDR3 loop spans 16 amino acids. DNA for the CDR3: TGTGCCAGCAGTGACATGACTAGCGGGAGGGTTAATGAGCAGTTCTTC. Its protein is CASSDMTSGRVNEQFF.

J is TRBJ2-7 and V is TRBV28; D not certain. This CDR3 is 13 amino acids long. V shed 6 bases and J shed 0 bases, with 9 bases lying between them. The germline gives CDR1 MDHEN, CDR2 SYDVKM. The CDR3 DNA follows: TGTGCCAGCAGGGAACAGCCCTCCTACGAGCAGTACTTC. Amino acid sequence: CASREQPSYEQYF.

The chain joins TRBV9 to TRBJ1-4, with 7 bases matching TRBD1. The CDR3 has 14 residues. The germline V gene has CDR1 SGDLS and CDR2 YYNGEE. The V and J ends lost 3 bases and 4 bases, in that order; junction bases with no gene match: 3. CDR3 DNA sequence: TGTGCCAGCAGCGGGGGACAGCTTAATGAAAAACTGTTTTTT. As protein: CASSGGQLNEKLFF.

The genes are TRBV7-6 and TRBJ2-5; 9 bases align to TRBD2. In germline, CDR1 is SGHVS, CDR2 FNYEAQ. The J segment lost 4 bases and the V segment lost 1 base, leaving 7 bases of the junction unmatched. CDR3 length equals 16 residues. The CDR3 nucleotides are TGTGCCAGCAGCTTAGGTCTGGCGGGAGGGGGAGAGACCCAGTACTTC. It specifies CASSLGLAGGGETQYF.

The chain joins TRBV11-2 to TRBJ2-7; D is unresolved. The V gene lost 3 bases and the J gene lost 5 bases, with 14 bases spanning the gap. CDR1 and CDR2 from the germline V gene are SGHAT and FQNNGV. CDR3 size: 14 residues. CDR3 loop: CASSFFLQWDEQYF. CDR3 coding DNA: TGTGCCAGCAGCTTTTTTCTACAGTGGGACGAGCAGTACTTC.

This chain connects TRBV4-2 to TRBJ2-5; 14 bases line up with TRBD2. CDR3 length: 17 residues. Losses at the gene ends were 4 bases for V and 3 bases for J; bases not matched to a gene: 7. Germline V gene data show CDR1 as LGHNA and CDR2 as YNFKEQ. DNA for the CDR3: TGTGCCAGCAGCCCGGGACTAGCGGGAGAGGGAGAAGAGACCCAGTACTTC. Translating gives CASSPGLAGEGEETQYF.

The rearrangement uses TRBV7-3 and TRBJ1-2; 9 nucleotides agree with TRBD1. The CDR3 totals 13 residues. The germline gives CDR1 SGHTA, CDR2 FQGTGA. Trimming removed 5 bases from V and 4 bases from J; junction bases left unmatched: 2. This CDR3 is CASSPDRGYGYTF. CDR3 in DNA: TGTGCCAGCAGCCCGGACAGGGGCTATGGCTACACCTTC.

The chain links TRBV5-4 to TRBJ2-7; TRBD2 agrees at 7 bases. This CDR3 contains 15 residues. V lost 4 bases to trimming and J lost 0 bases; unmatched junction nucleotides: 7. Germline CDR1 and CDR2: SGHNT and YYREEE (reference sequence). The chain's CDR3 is CASSRDYRTSYEQYF. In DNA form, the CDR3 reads TGTGCCAGCAGCCGGGACTACAGAACCTCCTACGAGCAGTACTTC.

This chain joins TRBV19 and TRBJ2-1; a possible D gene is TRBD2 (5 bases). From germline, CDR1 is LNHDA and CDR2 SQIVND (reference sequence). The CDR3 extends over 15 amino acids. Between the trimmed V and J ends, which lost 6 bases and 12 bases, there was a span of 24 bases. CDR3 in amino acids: CASSNQVDKLGGQFF. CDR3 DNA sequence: TGTGCCAGTAGCAACCAAGTAGACAAACTAGGCGGGCAGTTCTTC.

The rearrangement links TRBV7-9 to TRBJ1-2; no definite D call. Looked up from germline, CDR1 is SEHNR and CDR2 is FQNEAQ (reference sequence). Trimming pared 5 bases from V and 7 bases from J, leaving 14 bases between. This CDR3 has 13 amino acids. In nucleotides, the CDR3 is TGTGCCAGCAGCCAACTGATCCTGAGTGGCTACACCTTC. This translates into CASSQLILSGYTF.

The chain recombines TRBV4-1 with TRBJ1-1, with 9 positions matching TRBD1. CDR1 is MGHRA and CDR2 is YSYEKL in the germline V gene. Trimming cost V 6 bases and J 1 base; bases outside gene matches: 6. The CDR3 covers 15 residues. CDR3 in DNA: TGCGCCAGCAGAGATCCGGGACAGGGGAACACTGAAGCTTTCTTT. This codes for CASRDPGQGNTEAFF.

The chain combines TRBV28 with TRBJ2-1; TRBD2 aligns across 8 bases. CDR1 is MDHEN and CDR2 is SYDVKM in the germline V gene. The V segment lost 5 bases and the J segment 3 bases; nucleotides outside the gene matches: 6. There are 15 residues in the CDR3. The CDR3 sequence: CASSTGTRIYNEQFF. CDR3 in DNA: TGTGCCAGCAGTACCGGGACTAGAATCTACAATGAGCAGTTCTTC.

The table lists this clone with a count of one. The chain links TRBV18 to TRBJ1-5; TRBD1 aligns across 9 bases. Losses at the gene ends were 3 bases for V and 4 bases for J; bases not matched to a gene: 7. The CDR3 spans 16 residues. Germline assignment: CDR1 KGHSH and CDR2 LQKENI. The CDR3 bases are TGTGCCAGCTCACCGGAAACAGGGGGCCTGAATCAGCCCCAGCATTTT. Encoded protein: CASSPETGGLNQPQHF.

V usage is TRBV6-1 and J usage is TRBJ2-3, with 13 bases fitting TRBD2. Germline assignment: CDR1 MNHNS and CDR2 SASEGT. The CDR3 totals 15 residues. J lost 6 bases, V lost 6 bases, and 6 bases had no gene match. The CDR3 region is CASSTLAGGRDTQYF. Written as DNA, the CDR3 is TGTGCCAGCAGCACACTAGCGGGAGGGCGGGATACGCAGTATTTT.

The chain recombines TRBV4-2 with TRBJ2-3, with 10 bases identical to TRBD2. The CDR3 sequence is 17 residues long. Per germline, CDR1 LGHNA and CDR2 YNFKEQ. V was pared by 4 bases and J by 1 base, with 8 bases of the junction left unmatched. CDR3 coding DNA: TGTGCCAGCAGCCTTACCGGGACTAGCGATGGCACAGATACGCAGTATTTT. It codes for CASSLTGTSDGTDTQYF.

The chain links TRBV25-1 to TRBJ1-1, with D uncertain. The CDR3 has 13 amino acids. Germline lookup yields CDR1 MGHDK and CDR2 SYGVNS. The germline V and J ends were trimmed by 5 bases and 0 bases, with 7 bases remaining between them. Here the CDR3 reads CASSWQLNTEAFF. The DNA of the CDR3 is TGTGCCAGCAGTTGGCAGTTGAACACTGAAGCTTTCTTT.

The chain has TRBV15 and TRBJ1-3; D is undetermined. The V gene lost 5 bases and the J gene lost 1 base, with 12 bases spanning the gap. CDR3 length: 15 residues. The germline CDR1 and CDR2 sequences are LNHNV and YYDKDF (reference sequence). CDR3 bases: TGTGCCACCAGCCCTCAGCGGGGATCTGGAAACACCATATATTTT. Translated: CATSPQRGSGNTIYF.